This T cell receptor (beta chain) was captured by sequencing in a study of control samples from healthy donors and cancer patients. The J segment lost 1 base and the V segment lost 5 bases, leaving 3 bases of the junction unmatched. Germline CDR1 and CDR2: MGHRA and YSYEKL. This CDR3 has 15 amino acids. Assay: immunoSEQ multiplex PCR; the TCRdb copy retains only in-frame clones and omits some. Here the sample spans approximately 120,000 clones, around 89% being singletons. The sequencing input was blood. This TCR was recovered from a woman aged 45-59 years in good health. The J gene is TRBJ2-2, the V gene TRBV4-1, with 8 bases matching TRBD2. The CDR3 DNA sequence: TGCGCCAGCAGCTTTAGCGGGGAGAACACCGGGGAGCTGTTTTTT. This translates into CASSFSGENTGELFF.